The present T cell receptor (beta chain) was sequenced within a study of blood T cell repertoires in COVID-19. As for the study in general: Samples came from the United States, Italy and Spain, spanning acute and convalescent COVID-19. T cells, B-cell-depleted T cells, or PBMCs supplied cDNA or gDNA.

Seattle-derived patients entered the study during active infection and were followed longitudinally. There are 14 residues in the CDR3. Between the trimmed V and J ends, which lost 7 bases and 5 bases, there was a span of 14 bases. Germline V gene lookup returns CDR1 MNHEY and CDR2 SVGAGI. As originally analysed: How many nucleated cells were present was estimated from reference gene primer amplification. The protocol was immunoSEQ multiplex PCR, while the TCRdb copy is restricted to in-frame clones and leaves out a portion. V, J and clone size were drawn from that table, and D and trimming were deduced from the DNA. This repertoire shows about 250,000 clones, around 88% found once; its top ten account for roughly 6.3%.

The TCR comes from a woman in her 30s with COVID-19, enrolled during active disease. The rearrangement joins TRBV6-5 to TRBJ2-2; the D gene is possibly TRBD1 (5 bases). The material sequenced was peripheral blood. The DNA for the CDR3 is TGTGCCAGCATAAGTCCCCCAGGGACCGGGGAGCTGTTTTTT. It encodes CASISPPGTGELFF.